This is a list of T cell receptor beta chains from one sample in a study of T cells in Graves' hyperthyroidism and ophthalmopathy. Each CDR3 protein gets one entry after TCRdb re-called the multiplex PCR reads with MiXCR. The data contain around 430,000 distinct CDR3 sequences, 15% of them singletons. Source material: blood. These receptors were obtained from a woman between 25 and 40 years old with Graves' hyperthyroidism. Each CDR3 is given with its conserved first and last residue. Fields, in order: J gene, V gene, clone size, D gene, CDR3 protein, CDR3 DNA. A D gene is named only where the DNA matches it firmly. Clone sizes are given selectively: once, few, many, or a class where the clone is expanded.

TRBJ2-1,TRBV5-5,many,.,CASSPTVGSYYNEQFF,TGTGCCAGCAGTCCCACTGTAGGGTCTTACTACAATGAGCAGTTCTTC
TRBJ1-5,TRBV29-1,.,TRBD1,CSVLGQGNQPQHF,TGCAGCGTACTGGGACAGGGAAATCAGCCCCAGCATTTT
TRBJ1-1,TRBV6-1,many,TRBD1,CASSERTGFNTEAFF,TGTGCCAGCAGTGAAAGGACAGGTTTCAACACTGAAGCTTTCTTT
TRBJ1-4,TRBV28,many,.,CASVAGVREKLFF,TGTGCCAGCGTTGCAGGGGTTAGGGAAAAACTGTTTTTT
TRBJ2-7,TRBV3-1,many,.,CASSQGAGEQYF,TGTGCCAGCAGCCAAGGCGCTGGCGAGCAGTACTTC
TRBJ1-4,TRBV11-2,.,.,CASSLEWGSSLFF,TGTGCCAGCAGCTTAGAATGGGGGTCCTCACTGTTTTTT
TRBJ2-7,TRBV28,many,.,CASSKPRTRSFEQYF,TGTGCCAGCAGTAAGCCGCGGACCAGATCGTTCGAGCAGTACTTC
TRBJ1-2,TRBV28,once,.,CASSSGQRDPRGYTF,TGTGCCAGCAGTTCGGGCCAGCGGGATCCCCGGGGCTACACCTTC
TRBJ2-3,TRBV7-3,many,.,CASSLRRTDTQYF,TGTGCCAGCAGCTTAAGGCGGACAGATACGCAGTATTTT
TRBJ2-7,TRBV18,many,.,CASSPPSRDASYEQYF,TGTGCCAGCTCACCCCCATCCCGAGATGCCTCATACGAGCAGTACTTC
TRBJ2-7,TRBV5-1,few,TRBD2,CASSPSPGLARYEQYF,TGCGCCAGCAGCCCCTCTCCGGGACTAGCGAGGTACGAGCAGTACTTC
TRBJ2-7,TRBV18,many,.,CASSPVGNEQYF,TGTGCCAGCTCACCAGTGGGGAACGAGCAGTACTTC
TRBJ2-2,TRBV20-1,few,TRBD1,CSARDKRQGNTGELFF,TGCAGTGCTAGAGATAAGAGACAGGGAAACACCGGGGAGCTGTTTTTT
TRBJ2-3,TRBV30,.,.,CAWSAGGPLKDTQYF,TGTGCCTGGAGTGCGGGGGGCCCTCTCAAAGATACGCAGTATTTT
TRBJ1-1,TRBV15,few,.,CATSSKQNTEAFF,TGTGCCACCAGCAGTAAACAGAACACTGAAGCTTTCTTT
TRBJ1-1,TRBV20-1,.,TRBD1,CSARDIDRAYTEAFF,TGCAGTGCTAGAGATATAGACAGGGCCTACACTGAAGCTTTCTTT
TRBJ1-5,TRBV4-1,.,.,CASSQLGGRRDQPQHF,TGCGCCAGCAGCCAACTTGGGGGCAGGCGGGATCAGCCCCAGCATTTT
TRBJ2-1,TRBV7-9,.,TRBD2,CASSGLDRGRTSGSLYNEQFF,TGTGCCAGCAGCGGACTGGACAGGGGTAGGACTAGCGGGAGTCTTTACAATGAGCAGTTCTTC
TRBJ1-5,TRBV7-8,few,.,CASTLHIEGGGGQPQHF,TGTGCCAGCACCCTTCATATCGAAGGGGGTGGCGGGCAGCCCCAGCATTTT
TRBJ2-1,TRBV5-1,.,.,CASSLAYSYNEQFF,TGCGCCAGCAGCTTGGCGTACAGCTACAATGAGCAGTTCTTC
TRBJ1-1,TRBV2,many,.,CASKTEPHTEAFF,TGTGCCAGCAAGACAGAACCCCACACTGAAGCTTTCTTT
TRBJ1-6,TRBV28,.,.,CASSPPGARDSLLHF,TGTGCCAGCAGTCCCCCAGGGGCTCGTGATTCACTCCTCCACTTT
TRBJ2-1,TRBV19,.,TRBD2,CASSMEAGVGNEQFF,TGTGCCAGTAGTATGGAGGCGGGAGTGGGCAATGAGCAGTTCTTC
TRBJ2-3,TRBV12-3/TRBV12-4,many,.,CASSLGENTQYF,TGTGCCAGCAGTTTAGGGGAGAATACGCAGTATTTT
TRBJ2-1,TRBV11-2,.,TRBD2,CASSPGLAGGPFF,TGTGCCAGCAGCCCCGGACTAGCGGGAGGGCCGTTCTTC
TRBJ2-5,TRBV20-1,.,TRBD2,CSAQGLREGLGQETQYF,TGCAGTGCTCAAGGGTTGCGGGAGGGCCTAGGTCAAGAGACCCAGTACTTC
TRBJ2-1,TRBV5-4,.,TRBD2,CASSLAGVLSSEQFF,TGTGCCAGCAGCCTAGCGGGCGTCCTATCCAGTGAGCAGTTCTTC
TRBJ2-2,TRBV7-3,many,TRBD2,CASSELAGDTGELFF,TGTGCCAGCAGCGAGCTAGCGGGAGACACCGGGGAGCTGTTTTTT
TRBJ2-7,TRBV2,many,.,CASRDLGYEQYF,TGTGCCAGCAGGGACCTAGGCTACGAGCAGTACTTC
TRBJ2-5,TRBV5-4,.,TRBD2,CASSFGLAGGTKETQYF,TGTGCCAGCAGCTTTGGGCTAGCGGGAGGGACGAAAGAGACCCAGTACTTC
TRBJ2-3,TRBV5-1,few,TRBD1,CASSSGQSSDTQYF,TGCGCCAGCAGCTCGGGACAGTCCTCGGATACGCAGTATTTT
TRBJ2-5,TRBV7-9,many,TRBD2,CASSSFSGRDQETQYF,TGTGCCAGCAGCTCTTTTAGCGGGAGGGACCAAGAGACCCAGTACTTC
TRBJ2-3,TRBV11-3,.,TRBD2,CASSRGTSGSPDTQYF,TGTGCCAGCAGCAGAGGGACTAGCGGGAGCCCAGATACGCAGTATTTT
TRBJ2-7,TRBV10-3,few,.,CAISDPAGLLYEQYF,TGTGCCATCAGTGACCCCGCCGGGTTACTTTACGAGCAGTACTTC
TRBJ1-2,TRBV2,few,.,CAQWFNYGYTF,TGTGCGCAGTGGTTTAACTATGGCTACACCTTC
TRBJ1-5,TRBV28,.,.,CASRNPSWGNQPQHF,TGTGCCAGCAGAAACCCGAGTTGGGGCAATCAGCCCCAGCATTTT
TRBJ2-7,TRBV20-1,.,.,CSARDGGRGLYEQYF,TGCAGTGCTAGAGACGGGGGCAGGGGGTTGTACGAGCAGTACTTC
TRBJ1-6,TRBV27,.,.,CASSSLQFYNSPLHF,TGTGCCAGCAGTTCCTTACAGTTTTATAATTCACCCCTCCACTTT
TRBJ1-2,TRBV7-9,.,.,CASSLNSANYGYTF,TGTGCCAGCAGCTTAAATTCGGCTAACTATGGCTACACCTTC
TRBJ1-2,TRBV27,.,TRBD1,CASSLSSGQGLSGYTF,TGTGCCAGCAGTTTATCGAGCGGACAGGGGCTGAGTGGCTACACCTTC
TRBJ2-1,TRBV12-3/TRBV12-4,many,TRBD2,CASSEPVASGRGEQFF,TGTGCCAGCAGTGAACCCGTTGCTAGCGGGAGGGGTGAGCAGTTCTTC
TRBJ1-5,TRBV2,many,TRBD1,CASTGTGERNQPQHF,TGTGCCAGCACAGGGACAGGGGAACGTAATCAGCCCCAGCATTTT
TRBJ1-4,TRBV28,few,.,CASSPPNQAAEKLFF,TGTGCCAGCAGTCCCCCCAACCAAGCTGCTGAAAAACTGTTTTTT
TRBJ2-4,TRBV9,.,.,CASSDGRGKNIQYF,TGTGCCAGCAGCGATGGAAGGGGGAAAAACATTCAGTACTTC
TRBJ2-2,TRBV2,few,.,CASVGTADTGELFF,TGTGCCAGTGTCGGAACAGCGGACACCGGGGAGCTGTTTTTT
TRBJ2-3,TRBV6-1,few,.,CASSEYRSSTDTQYF,TGTGCCAGCAGTGAATACAGATCTAGCACAGATACGCAGTATTTT
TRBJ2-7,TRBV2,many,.,CASRGGGSYEQYF,TGTGCCAGCAGGGGAGGGGGCTCCTACGAGCAGTACTTC
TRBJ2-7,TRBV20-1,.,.,CSAATARGINDEQYF,TGCAGTGCTGCCACGGCCAGGGGAATTAATGACGAGCAGTACTTC
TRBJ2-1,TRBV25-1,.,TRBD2,CANSAMTSGSYNEQFF,TGTGCCAACAGTGCGATGACTAGCGGATCCTACAATGAGCAGTTCTTC
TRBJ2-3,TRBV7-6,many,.,CASSLSGGQLYTQYF,TGTGCCAGCAGCTTGTCCGGGGGGCAGCTCTATACGCAGTATTTT